The clone carrying this T cell receptor (beta chain) was recorded a few times. Its antigen is not known. This sample is part of a study of response to subunit inactivated influenza vaccine. TCRdb re-derived calls from the RT-PCR reads in MiXCR, one entry per CDR3 protein. The table shows about 780,000 distinct CDR3 sequences, with around 18% occurring only once. Study-wide points: Each seasonal flu vaccination may recruit only limited new T cells, authors suggested.

V dropped 4 bases and J dropped 0; count of bases not matched to a gene: 4. The CDR3 spans 15 residues. Germline V gene lookup returns CDR1 DFQATT and CDR2 SNEGSKA (reference sequence). Here the sequenced sample was PBMCs from blood, taken roughly 5 days after vaccination. The chain uses TRBV20-1 and TRBJ2-3; 10 bases are shared with TRBD2. This receptor was obtained from a man between 50 and 59 years old who received an inactivated influenza vaccine. As DNA, the CDR3 is TGCAGTGCTAACGGACTAGCGGAAAGCACAGATACGCAGTATTTT. This translates into CSANGLAESTDTQYF.